This is a list of T cell receptor beta chains from one sample in a study of T cells in narcolepsy. Profiled with immunoSEQ multiplex PCR; TCRdb holds only in-frame clones, not every one. The sample holds around 31,000 clones, 75% to 90% seen once. Input material: CD45RA- memory CD4+ T cells from PBMCs. These receptor sequences come from a human donor with narcolepsy. CDR3s include the opening cysteine and the closing phenylalanine or tryptophan. Fields, in order: clone size, CDR3 length, D gene, J gene, V gene, CDR3 DNA, CDR3 protein. D genes are given only for firm matches. The size of a clone is reported for some rows only, either as once, few or many, or as a class for expanded clones.

. 15 . TRBJ2-7 TRBV6-5 TGTGCCAGCAGTTTCAGAGGGATAGGAACCTACGAGCAGTACTTC CASSFRGIGTYEQYF
. 15 TRBD1 TRBJ2-7 TRBV5-1 TGCGCCAGCAGCTACAATGACAGGGGGGTCTACGAGCAGTACTTC CASSYNDRGVYEQYF
. 14 TRBD1 TRBJ1-2 TRBV5-1 TGCGCCAGCAGCTTGGTGACAGGGGGTTCTGGCTACACCTTC CASSLVTGGSGYTF
. 16 TRBD1 TRBJ1-4 TRBV9 TGTGCCAGCAGCCCCCAGCCGAAAGGGGGCAGGGAAAAACTGTTTTTT CASSPQPKGGREKLFF
. 15 . TRBJ2-7 TRBV5-6 TGTGCCAGCAGCTCTCCGGGACGGACGACCTACGAGCAGTACTTC CASSSPGRTTYEQYF
. 13 . TRBJ2-1 TRBV11-3 TGTGCCAGCAGCTTACCGCGCACCAATGAGCAGTTCTTC CASSLPRTNEQFF
. 19 . TRBJ1-3 TRBV11-1 TGTGCCAGCCGCGCCCGCTTCAGGTCGGAGGGGCTCTGGGGAAACACCATATATTTT CASRARFRSEGLWGNTIYF
. 16 . TRBJ2-2 TRBV27 TGTGCCAGCAGTCCAAGCCCTTCATATACCACCGGGGAGCTGTTTTTT CASSPSPSYTTGELFF
. 13 . TRBJ1-5 TRBV2 TGTGCCAGCCGCAACAGGGAGAATCAGCCCCAGCATTTT CASRNRENQPQHF
. 15 TRBD1 TRBJ2-7 TRBV18 TGTGCCAGCTCACCACAACTACAGGGGTCGCGCGAGCAGTACTTC CASSPQLQGSREQYF
. 15 . TRBJ1-3 TRBV5-5 TGTGCCAGCAGCTTGGCCTGGGACACTGGAAACACCATATATTTT CASSLAWDTGNTIYF
. 13 . TRBJ1-6 TRBV7-8 TGTGCCAGCAGCTCCCTTCGCTATTCACCCCTCCACTTT CASSSLRYSPLHF
. 14 . TRBJ1-1 TRBV7-3 TGTGCCAGCAGCTCCCAGGCCTCCAACACTGAAGCTTTCTTT CASSSQASNTEAFF
. 13 . TRBJ2-5 TRBV7-8 TGTGCCAGCAGCTTAGTAGAAGAAGAGACCCAGTACTTC CASSLVEEETQYF
. 14 . TRBJ1-4 TRBV5-1 TGCGCCAGCAGCTTAGGAGGGGCGTCAGAAAAACTGTTTTTT CASSLGGASEKLFF
. 15 TRBD1 TRBJ1-6 TRBV4-1 TGCGCCAGCAGCCAAAGTCAGGGGGCTTATTCACCCCTCCACTTT CASSQSQGAYSPLHF
. 16 TRBD2 TRBJ2-3 TRBV5-4 TGTGCCAGCAGCTTGCGACTAGCGGGGGTAACTGATACGCAGTATTTT CASSLRLAGVTDTQYF
. 13 . TRBJ1-2 TRBV10-3 TGTGCCATCAAAAGTCAGCCCAGGGATGGCTACACCTTC CAIKSQPRDGYTF
. 13 . TRBJ1-2 TRBV7-2 TGTGCCAGCAGCTTAGACCCCGGTGGCGGCTACACCTTC CASSLDPGGGYTF
. 14 . TRBJ1-1 TRBV5-1 TGCGCCAGCAGCTGGGCAGACGGAGACACTGAAGCTTTCTTT CASSWADGDTEAFF
. 16 TRBD2 TRBJ2-1 TRBV19 TGTGCCACCGAGGGAGGAGCGCGGGGGGCCAACAATGAGCAGTTCTTC CATEGGARGANNEQFF
. 14 . TRBJ2-3 TRBV9 TGTGCCAGCAGCGCCCGACATAGCACAGATACGCAGTATTTT CASSARHSTDTQYF
. 13 . TRBJ2-1 TRBV5-4 TGTGCCAGCAGCTCCTGGGGGTTGGATGAGCAGTTCTTC CASSSWGLDEQFF
few 16 . TRBJ2-3 TRBV21-1 TGTGCCAGCAGCAAGTTTAGCGGGGGTCGCACAGATACGCAGTATTTT CASSKFSGGRTDTQYF
. 16 TRBD1 TRBJ2-5 TRBV5-1 TGCGCCAGCAGCTTGAACAGGGGGGCTGACCAAGAGACCCAGTACTTC CASSLNRGADQETQYF
once 14 TRBD2 TRBJ2-5 TRBV5-1 TGCGCCAGCAGCCCGGGACTAGAAGGAGAGACCCAGTACTTC CASSPGLEGETQYF
. 15 . TRBJ2-3 TRBV5-1 TGCGCCAGCAGCTTACCAGGGACGGAGACAGATACGCAGTATTTT CASSLPGTETDTQYF